The rows below give T cell receptor beta chains drawn from one sample of a study of shared clonotypes between healthy human individuals. Generated by immunoSEQ multiplex PCR, the TCRdb table keeps only in-frame clones and is missing some. The table lists about 460,000 clones, about 74% of them singletons, with approximately 12% in the top ten. The sequenced sample was PBMCs. The receptors were sampled from a middle-aged woman in good health. Some clones in this sample may be carry-over from other donors' samples. The CDR3 runs from the conserved cysteine through the conserved F or W. A D gene is named only where the DNA matches it firmly. Only part of the rows carry a size: once, few, many, or a class if the clone is expanded.

NA	TRBV5-1	NA	TRBJ1-2	TGCGCCAGCAGCTTAAGCGGGCGGGATGGCTACACCTTC	CASSLSGRDGYTF
few	TRBV7-9	NA	TRBJ2-7	TGTGCCAGCAGCTTATGGACGGACGGTGCGGGGGAGCAGTACTTC	CASSLWTDGAGEQYF
NA	TRBV4-1	NA	TRBJ1-5	TGCGCCAGCAGCCAAGATGGGGGTTTCGGCAATCAGCCCCAGCATTTT	CASSQDGGFGNQPQHF
NA	TRBV20-1	NA	TRBJ2-7	TGCAGTGCTAGAAAGGCCTACGAGCAGTACTTC	CSARKAYEQYF
NA	TRBV7-2	NA	TRBJ2-5	TGTGCCAGCAGCTACACCTTCCAAGAGACCCAGTACTTC	CASSYTFQETQYF
NA	TRBV4-3	TRBD1	TRBJ2-7	TGCGCCAGCAGCCAAGATATCTCGGGACAGGGGGCTTCCGAGCAGTACTTC	CASSQDISGQGASEQYF
once	TRBV28	NA	TRBJ2-6	TGTGCCAGCAGTTTAGGGGCAGGCGCCTCTGGGGCCAACGTCCTGACTTTC	CASSLGAGASGANVLTF
few	TRBV7-2	TRBD2	TRBJ2-7	TGTGCCAGCAGCTCACGCCACCTGACTAGCGGGTCGCCCTACGAGCAGTACTTC	CASSSRHLTSGSPYEQYF
NA	TRBV5-1	NA	TRBJ2-3	TGCGCCAGCAGCTTGAGGGTTGCAGATACGCAGTATTTT	CASSLRVADTQYF
NA	TRBV7-3	NA	TRBJ2-3	TGTGCCAGCAGCTTAATGTCCGGGACCACAGATACGCAGTATTTT	CASSLMSGTTDTQYF
NA	TRBV19	TRBD1	TRBJ1-1	TGTGCCAGTAGTATCCTCGACAGGGATGTCACTGAAGCTTTCTTT	CASSILDRDVTEAFF
once	TRBV28	TRBD1	TRBJ1-5	TGTGCCAGCAGTTTAAGGGGACAGGGTGAACAGCCCCAGCATTTT	CASSLRGQGEQPQHF
NA	TRBV19	NA	TRBJ2-7	TGTGCCAGTAGCATCACATTACGACTGGGCCTGGGGCCCTACGAGCAGTACTTC	CASSITLRLGLGPYEQYF
NA	TRBV28	NA	TRBJ1-2	TGTGCCAGCAGTTCCTCGACCGGGACGGCCTATGGCTACACCTTC	CASSSSTGTAYGYTF
few	TRBV6-5	NA	TRBJ1-2	TGTGCCAGCAGTTACTACAGAGACTATGGCTACACCTTC	CASSYYRDYGYTF
NA	TRBV18	NA	TRBJ1-2	TGTGCCAGCTCACCACCGGGCAGGATAAGCTATGGCTACACCTTC	CASSPPGRISYGYTF